This is a list of T cell receptor beta chains from one sample in a study of T cells in Graves' hyperthyroidism and ophthalmopathy. TCRdb passed the multiplex PCR reads through MiXCR, listing each CDR3 protein once. The sample includes hundreds of thousands of distinct CDR3 sequences, 38% seen only once; the top ten take over 8%. Sequencing input: blood. The receptor set was obtained from a man aged 18 to 30 with Graves' hyperthyroidism. CDR3s include the opening cysteine and the closing phenylalanine or tryptophan. A D gene is named only where the DNA matches it firmly.

cdr3_aa	v_call	j_call	d_call
CASTGAGPHEQYF	TRBV7-9	TRBJ2-7	.
CASSLATGKEEQYF	TRBV5-4	TRBJ2-7	.
CSVDKEINVYEQFF	TRBV29-1	TRBJ2-1	.
CASSPNQRSETQYF	TRBV5-1	TRBJ2-5	.
CSAFVSEQYF	TRBV20-1	TRBJ2-7	.
CSVAPNSAGELFF	TRBV29-1	TRBJ2-2	.
CASSDDRGHQPQHF	TRBV2	TRBJ1-5	TRBD1
CSVEVDGQGYNEQFF	TRBV29-1	TRBJ2-1	.
CASSIRSTFTGELFF	TRBV19	TRBJ2-2	.
CASSLEARNTGELFF	TRBV11-1	TRBJ2-2	.
CASSLQGSGTEAFF	TRBV7-9	TRBJ1-1	.
CASTTGAFNQPQHF	TRBV6-2/TRBV6-3	TRBJ1-5	TRBD1
CASSELASGGPDTQYF	TRBV2	TRBJ2-3	TRBD2
CASSLSPSGKLKETQYF	TRBV7-2	TRBJ2-5	TRBD2
CASSLYRGEETQYF	TRBV12-3/TRBV12-4	TRBJ2-5	TRBD1
CASSSSTGSGRETQYF	TRBV4-2	TRBJ2-5	.
CAISQQGSDTIYF	TRBV10-3	TRBJ1-3	.
CASSQDPRSNQPQHF	TRBV7-9	TRBJ1-5	.
CASSVSGNTEASF	TRBV9	TRBJ1-1	.
CASSLGASGSIYEQYF	TRBV13	TRBJ2-7	TRBD2
CSVMGLAEQETQYF	TRBV29-1	TRBJ2-5	TRBD2
CASSLGQDRDEQYF	TRBV5-4	TRBJ2-7	.
CASSLPGQGHTEAFF	TRBV10-3	TRBJ1-1	TRBD1
CASSYVGRPESEQYF	TRBV6-5	TRBJ2-7	.
CSAWDRDRGDSPLHF	TRBV20-1	TRBJ1-6	TRBD1
CASSATWGGEQYF	TRBV6-5	TRBJ2-7	.
CASSQVPGSNTEAFF	TRBV14	TRBJ1-1	.
CASSQQLGGDEQYF	TRBV2	TRBJ2-7	.